Listed here are 21 T cell receptor beta chains from one sample, sequenced in a study of cytomegalovirus exposure and HLA in healthy donors. The study ran its PCR with 60 Vbeta and 13 Jbeta primers. Profiled with immunoSEQ multiplex PCR; TCRdb holds only in-frame clones, not every one. The sample lists 150,000 to 160,000 clones; about 80% were seen once. The material sequenced was PBMCs. Receptor source: a man aged 25-40 years in good health and CMV-seropositive.

This chain connects TRBV5-5 to TRBJ1-5; 11 bases are a match to TRBD1. The CDR3 is 16 amino acids. V lost 4 bases, J lost 8 bases, and 11 bases stayed unmatched. Per germline, CDR1 SGHKS and CDR2 YYEKEE (reference sequence). The CDR3 DNA reads as TGTGCCAGCAGCCAGTGGGACAGGGGGTTTCCGGAGCCCCAGCATTTT. It is translated as CASSQWDRGFPEPQHF. The complete variable domain, with remaining parts taken from reference TRBV5-5 and TRBJ1-5, reads DAGVTQSPTHLIKTRGQQVTLRCSPISGHKSVSWYQQVLGQGPQFIFQYYEKEERGRGNFPDRFSARQFPNYSSELNVNALLLGDSALYLCASSQWDRGFPEPQHFGDGTRLSIL.

The CDR3 nucleotides read TGTGCCAGCAGTCTAGAGACAGGGGTCGGCTACGAGCAGTACTTC. Translated, it gives CASSLETGVGYEQYF. V gene TRBV28 combines with J gene TRBJ2-7; 8 bases align to TRBD1. Germline trimming cut 5 bases from V and 3 bases from J; bases unmatched to any gene: 9. CDR3 length: 15 amino acids. CDR1 and CDR2 (germline): MDHEN, SYDVKM.

This clone was counted a few times. The chain combines TRBV6-5 with TRBJ1-5; D is possibly TRBD1 (5 bases). The CDR3 totals 14 residues. Germline lookup yields CDR1 MNHEY and CDR2 SVGAGI. V shed 1 base and J shed 6 bases, with 10 bases lying between them. CDR3 DNA sequence: TGTGCCAGCAGTTACTTTCAGGGAGGTCAGCCCCAGCATTTT. This gives the protein CASSYFQGGQPQHF.

The chain is built from TRBV7-9 and TRBJ1-1, with 8 bases matching TRBD1. Germline V gene lookup returns CDR1 SEHNR and CDR2 FQNEAQ (reference sequence). CDR3 length: 14 amino acids. V was clipped by 7 bases and J by 6 bases; unmatched bases: 10. CDR3 sequence reads: CASTNLIQGAEAFF. The CDR3 nucleotides are TGTGCCAGCACCAACTTGATACAGGGGGCTGAAGCTTTCTTT.

This chain links TRBV19 with TRBJ1-2; no clear D gene. Trimming took off 5 bases at V and 8 bases at J, with 21 bases between the two ends. The CDR3 contains 15 residues. Germline V gene data show CDR1 as LNHDA and CDR2 as SQIVND (reference sequence). CDR3 protein: CASSPSERALDGYTF. Written as DNA, the CDR3 is TGTGCCAGTAGTCCCTCTGAGAGGGCCTTAGACGGCTACACCTTC.

The chain joins TRBV6-5 to TRBJ2-5; 7 positions agree with TRBD1. V trimming: 5 bases; J trimming: 2 bases; junction bases outside the gene matches: 5. CDR3 length: 14 residues. Looked up from germline, CDR1 is MNHEY and CDR2 is SVGAGI. CDR3 nucleotide sequence: TGTGCCAGCAGTACCTGGGACAGTCAAGAGACCCAGTACTTC. Translated: CASSTWDSQETQYF.

V and J are TRBV10-1 and TRBJ1-2; D remains unclear. The ends were cut back, 1 base at V and 3 bases at J, with 6 bases in the middle. Germline lookup yields CDR1 WNHNN and CDR2 SYGVQD (reference sequence). The CDR3 loop spans 13 amino acids. The CDR3: CASSEYRDYGYTF. Written as DNA, the CDR3 is TGCGCCAGCAGTGAGTACAGAGACTATGGCTACACCTTC.

The V call is TRBV6-1, the J call TRBJ2-7; 9 bases are shared with TRBD2. CDR1 and CDR2 from the germline V gene are MNHNS and SASEGT. V trimming: 7 bases; J trimming: 2 bases; junction bases outside the gene matches: 9. The CDR3 contains 15 residues. The CDR3 protein is CASKSVAGVAYEQYF. The CDR3 DNA follows: TGTGCCAGCAAGAGCGTAGCGGGAGTCGCCTACGAGCAGTACTTC.

The chain combines TRBV6-1 with TRBJ2-7; D is undetermined. Deletions cut 6 bases from V and 3 bases from J, with 12 bases between. The CDR3 has 13 residues. Germline V gives CDR1 MNHNS, CDR2 SASEGT. Here the CDR3 DNA reads TGTGCCAGCAGCGAGACAAGAAACTACGAGCAGTACTTC. It codes for CASSETRNYEQYF.

This clone appeared a few times. The junction and the germline gene differ at one end; a read error may be behind it. The chain couples TRBV30 to TRBJ2-5; TRBD1 matches at 9 bases. This CDR3 comprises 14 residues. Germline assignment: CDR1 GTSNPN and CDR2 SVGIG (reference sequence). In nucleotides, the CDR3 is TGTGCCTGGGGGGGCCACAGGGGGCCTACCCCGACGAACTTC. Translated: CAWGGHRGPTPTNF.

Worth noting for this clone: Other DNA variants within this sample encode the same CDR3. This chain joins TRBV19 and TRBJ1-1, with a weak D call TRBD1 (5 bases). Trimming cost V 5 bases and J 4 bases, with 14 bases left between them. The germline V gene encodes CDR1 LNHDA and CDR2 SQIVND (reference sequence). The CDR3 sequence is 14 residues long. The CDR3, as DNA: TGTGCCAGTAGTCCCTCAGGGAGGGGCACTGAAGCTTTCTTT. This gives the protein CASSPSGRGTEAFF.

The genes are TRBV6-1 and TRBJ1-5, with D possibly being TRBD1 (6 bases). The CDR3 spans 14 residues. The V end lost 6 bases, the J end lost 6 bases, and 15 bases lay between the germline ends. CDR1 is MNHNS, CDR2 SASEGT, per germline. For the CDR3, the DNA is TGTGCCAGCAGAGGGGGGGCGGGGGCTCAGCCCCAGCATTTT. As protein: CASRGGAGAQPQHF.

The V call is TRBV27, the J call TRBJ1-1; no reliable D call. The CDR3 contains 15 residues. Trimming took 0 bases from V and 0 from J, leaving 8 bases between them. CDR1 is MNHEY and CDR2 is SMNVEV in the germline V gene (reference sequence). The CDR3 bases are TGTGCCAGCAGTTTATCCGGGGTGATGAACACTGAAGCTTTCTTT. It codes for CASSLSGVMNTEAFF.

CDR3 sequence (DNA): TGTGCCAGCAGCCCTCCCCACGGGTCGAACACCGGGGAGCTGTTTTTT. Encoded protein: CASSPPHGSNTGELFF. The chain links TRBV7-9 to TRBJ2-2; no clear D. The V and J ends lost 5 bases and 0 bases respectively, with 13 bases between them. The CDR3 runs 16 residues. CDR1 SEHNR and CDR2 FQNEAQ come from the germline V gene (reference sequence).

This clone has only a few counts. The V call is TRBV9, the J call TRBJ1-2; D perhaps matches TRBD1 (5 bases). This CDR3 has 14 amino acids. Germline V gene sequence: CDR1 SGDLS, CDR2 YYNGEE. The V and J ends lost 4 bases and 0 bases respectively, with 10 bases between them. The CDR3 loop reads CASSLTATNYGYTF. The CDR3 DNA reads as TGTGCCAGCAGCTTGACAGCAACTAACTATGGCTACACCTTC.

This chain joins TRBV27 and TRBJ2-2; possible D gene TRBD2, 5 bases. CDR3 length: 14 residues. CDR1 and CDR2 (germline): MNHEY, SMNVEV (reference sequence). The V gene lost 6 bases and the J gene lost 5 bases, with 13 bases spanning the gap. The CDR3 spells CASSHTRETGELFF. The CDR3 DNA sequence: TGTGCCAGCAGCCACACCCGGGAAACCGGGGAGCTGTTTTTT.

This clone has only a few counts. V and J are TRBV5-1 and TRBJ2-3, with D possibly TRBD2 on 6 matching bases. CDR3 length: 18 amino acids. Germline V gene sequence: CDR1 SGHRS, CDR2 YFSETQ. V was trimmed by 4 bases and J by 1 base, leaving 22 bases between them. CDR3 sequence: CASSHSVGAGRRTDTQYF. Written as DNA, the CDR3 is TGCGCCAGCAGCCATTCAGTTGGAGCAGGGAGGCGCACAGATACGCAGTATTTT. The full variable domain, its missing parts supplied by reference TRBV5-1 and TRBJ2-3, is KAGVTQTPRYLIKTRGQQVTLSCSPISGHRSVSWYQQTPGQGLQFLFEYFSETQRNKGNFPGRFSGRQFSNSRSEMNVSTLELGDSALYLCASSHSVGAGRRTDTQYFGPGTRLTVL.

The rearrangement uses TRBV18 and TRBJ2-1; 8 bases match TRBD1. Germline V gene data show CDR1 as KGHSH and CDR2 as LQKENI. The junction had 6 bases not matched to a gene; V was cut back by 2 bases and J by 6 bases. CDR3 length equals 15 residues. CDR3 DNA sequence: TGTGCCAGCTCACCAAAGGACAGGGACCCCAATGAGCAGTTCTTC. Amino acids: CASSPKDRDPNEQFF.

The chain carries TRBV5-1 and TRBJ2-7; tentative D call: TRBD2 (5 bases). V lost 4 bases, J lost 3 bases, and 14 bases lay in between. From germline, CDR1 is SGHRS and CDR2 YFSETQ. The CDR3 spans 14 residues. This chain's CDR3 is CASSTIGVLYEQYF. CDR3 DNA sequence: TGCGCCAGCAGCACAATCGGGGTACTCTACGAGCAGTACTTC.

This rearrangement joins TRBV6-6 to TRBJ2-5; D perhaps matches TRBD2 (6 bases). Deletions cut 6 bases from V and 0 bases from J, with 8 bases between. The CDR3 sequence is 13 residues long. Germline V lookup: CDR1 MNHNY, CDR2 SVGAGI (reference sequence). The CDR3 sequence is CASREGHQETQYF. The CDR3 coding sequence is TGTGCCAGCAGGGAGGGACACCAAGAGACCCAGTACTTC.

V gene TRBV28 combines with J gene TRBJ1-2; no clear D. The CDR3 is 15 residues long. Germline loops: CDR1 MDHEN, CDR2 SYDVKM. The V end lost 8 bases, the J end lost 0 bases, and 16 bases lay between the germline ends. CDR3 amino acids: CASGFEGGANYGYTF. CDR3 sequence (DNA): TGTGCCAGCGGCTTCGAAGGTGGAGCTAACTATGGCTACACCTTC.